Below, 22 T cell receptor beta chains from the same sample are listed, as sequenced in a study of CD8+ T cells in alopecia areata. The treatment was: oral pan-JAK inhibitor, 5-10 mg twice daily. Sequencing relied on a cDNA template that was reverse transcribed from extracted RNA. The method was immunoSEQ multiplex PCR; TCRdb's version includes in-frame clones alone and lacks a portion of them. The repertoire holds approximately 120,000 clones, with roughly 55% as singletons. This specimen consisted of CD4+ T cells sorted from blood, obtained at week 4, from a patient treated with tofacitinib. The source is a human donor with alopecia areata.

In its sample, this clone was seen once. V and J are TRBV5-1 and TRBJ2-5; 9 nucleotides line up with TRBD2. Germline CDR1 is SGHRS and CDR2 is YFSETQ. This CDR3 has 16 residues. Losses at the gene ends were 2 bases for V and 5 bases for J; bases not matched to a gene: 10. CDR3 bases: TGCGCCAGCAGCTTCGGACTAGCGAGATCCCTGGAGACCCAGTACTTC. This codes for CASSFGLARSLETQYF.

The chain couples TRBV4-1 to TRBJ2-3; D uncertain. Deletions cut 0 bases from V and 4 bases from J, with 5 bases between. The germline V gene has CDR1 MGHRA and CDR2 YSYEKL. CDR3 length equals 13 residues. The CDR3 region has the DNA TGCGCCAGCAGCCAAGATTATCCAGATACGCAGTATTTT. Translating it yields CASSQDYPDTQYF.

The V call is TRBV29-1, the J call TRBJ2-7; the match to TRBD1 covers 7 bases. Germline loops: CDR1 SQVTM, CDR2 ANQGSEA. After removal of 5 bases from V and 0 bases from J, the junction contained 4 bases not matched to a gene. The CDR3 consists of 13 residues. DNA of the CDR3: TGCAGCGTTACAGGGGATTACTCCTACGAGCAGTACTTC. Its translation: CSVTGDYSYEQYF.

V and J are TRBV27 and TRBJ2-1; TRBD2 matches at 12 bases. V was pared by 2 bases and J by 4 bases, with 6 bases of the junction left unmatched. Per the germline V gene, CDR1 is MNHEY and CDR2 is SMNVEV (reference sequence). The CDR3 runs to 17 residues. This CDR3 is CASSLRLAGAEYNEQFF. Here the CDR3 DNA reads TGTGCCAGCAGTTTACGACTAGCGGGGGCCGAATACAATGAGCAGTTCTTC.

CDR3 amino acids: CASSSQGRTHNEQFF. CDR3 sequence (DNA): TGTGCCAGCAGCTCCCAAGGGAGGACCCACAATGAGCAGTTCTTC. The rearrangement joins TRBV7-3 to TRBJ2-1; a possible D gene is TRBD2 (6 bases). With 4 bases removed from V and 5 bases from J, the gap between germline ends came to 15 bases. Germline-derived CDR1 and CDR2 are SGHTA and FQGTGA. The CDR3 spans 15 residues.

This clone was seen more than once but under ten times. The V gene is TRBV7-2, the J gene TRBJ2-2; D might be TRBD2 (6 bases). Trimming left V 1 base short and J 8 bases short, with 14 bases between. The CDR3 is 15 residues long. The germline V gene encodes CDR1 SGHTA and CDR2 FQGNSA. The CDR3 coding sequence is TGTGCCAGCAGCTTAGATCTGGTCGGGGGAGGGGAGCTGTTTTTT. Its protein product is CASSLDLVGGGELFF.

The chain employs TRBV18 and TRBJ2-5; D not resolved. Germline values: CDR1 KGHSH, CDR2 LQKENI. Trimming took off 2 bases at V and 7 bases at J, with 11 bases between the two ends. The CDR3 loop spans 13 amino acids. The CDR3 protein is CASSPEAERTQYF. As DNA, the CDR3 is TGTGCCAGCTCACCAGAGGCAGAGCGGACCCAGTACTTC.

This rearrangement joins TRBV6-5 to TRBJ1-1; D may be TRBD1 (5 bases). Per the germline V gene, CDR1 is MNHEY and CDR2 is SVGAGI. The CDR3 extends over 12 amino acids. Between the trimmed V and J ends, which lost 9 bases and 3 bases, there was a span of 11 bases. This chain's CDR3 is CASSDSDTEAFF. The CDR3 DNA follows: TGTGCCAGTTCCGACAGCGACACTGAAGCTTTCTTT.

V usage is TRBV7-2 and J usage is TRBJ1-5, with D unclear. The CDR3 is made up of 15 amino acids. V was pared by 3 bases and J by 0 bases, with 9 bases between. Germline V gene lookup returns CDR1 SGHTA and CDR2 FQGNSA. The CDR3 loop is CASSFESLSNQPQHF. Here the CDR3 DNA reads TGTGCCAGCAGCTTTGAAAGCCTTAGCAATCAGCCCCAGCATTTT.

The chain has TRBV5-1 and TRBJ2-7; D is perhaps TRBD1 or TRBD2 (5 bases each). The CDR3 has 14 residues. CDR1 and CDR2 from the germline V gene are SGHRS and YFSETQ. V shed 1 base and J shed 4 bases, with 12 bases lying between them. This chain's CDR3 is CASSLLGTIYEQYF. The CDR3 DNA follows: TGCGCCAGCAGCTTGCTCGGGACCATATACGAGCAGTACTTC.

V gene TRBV7-2 combines with J gene TRBJ2-7, with 7 bases fitting TRBD1. This CDR3 is 13 amino acids long. Germline values: CDR1 SGHTA, CDR2 FQGNSA. With 5 bases clipped from V and 5 bases from J, the junction kept 6 bases outside the gene matches. The CDR3 nucleotides are TGTGCCAGCAGCCAAGACAGGGCCGACGAGCAGTACTTC. Translated: CASSQDRADEQYF.

The CDR3 reads CASSSTGMLNEQFF. As DNA, the CDR3 is TGTGCCAGCAGCTCAACAGGGATGTTGAATGAGCAGTTCTTC. The chain has TRBV7-7 and TRBJ2-1; tentatively, D is TRBD1 (6 bases). The CDR3 consists of 14 residues. Germline V gene lookup returns CDR1 SSHAT and CDR2 FNYEAQ (reference sequence). The V gene lost 4 bases and the J gene lost 7 bases, with 14 bases spanning the gap. Full variable domain (remainder filled in from reference TRBV7-7 and TRBJ2-1): GAGVSQSPRYKVTKRGQDVTLRCDPISSHATLYWYQQALGQGPEFLTYFNYEAQPDKSGLPSDRFSAERPEGSISTLTIQRTEQRDSAMYRCASSSTGMLNEQFFGPGTRLTVL.

This chain uses TRBV28 with TRBJ1-2; TRBD1 aligns across 8 bases. Germline CDR1 is MDHEN and CDR2 is SYDVKM. The CDR3 is 15 residues long. V lost 4 bases and J lost 1; bases outside the gene matches: 5. The CDR3 DNA reads TGTGCCAGCAGTTCTACAGGACAGGGTAACTATGGCTACACCTTC. Protein: CASSSTGQGNYGYTF.

The chain links TRBV29-1 to TRBJ1-2; D not resolved. Germline assignment: CDR1 SQVTM and CDR2 ANQGSEA. The CDR3 has 13 amino acids. The V end lost 8 bases, the J end lost 6 bases, and 19 bases lay between the germline ends. CDR3 nucleotides: TGCAGCTCCCAGCGGAGCATCCTCCATGGCTACACCTTC. Translation: CSSQRSILHGYTF.

This clone was picked up a small number of times. This chain uses TRBV21-1 with TRBJ2-3; TRBD1 is the table's D call and was not checked against the DNA. TRBV21-1 is designated a pseudogene. The CDR3 is 16 amino acids. CDR3 in DNA: TGTGCCAGCAGCTCTCGCCCGGGACATAGCACAGATACGCAGTATTTT. Its translation is CASSSRPGHSTDTQYF.

The genes are TRBV14 and TRBJ2-1; a weak D match, TRBD1 (5 bases). The germline V gene has CDR1 SGHDN and CDR2 FVKESK. V lost 7 bases and J 5 bases, leaving 9 bases between the germline ends. This CDR3 has 12 residues. DNA of the CDR3: TGTGCCAGCACAGGGTTCAACAATGAGCAGTTCTTC. It is translated as CASTGFNNEQFF.

The chain couples TRBV25-1 to TRBJ2-4; D might be TRBD1 (6 bases). The CDR3 consists of 12 residues. Deletions cut 5 bases from V and 6 bases from J, with 8 bases between. Per germline, CDR1 MGHDK and CDR2 SYGVNS. For the CDR3, the DNA is TGTGCCAGCAGTACGGACAGAAACATTCAGTACTTC. Translation gives CASSTDRNIQYF.

The rearrangement uses TRBV4-1 and TRBJ2-3; D unclear. The V gene lost 4 bases and the J gene lost 0 bases, with 14 bases spanning the gap. CDR1 MGHRA and CDR2 YSYEKL come from the germline V gene. The CDR3 is 16 amino acids. As DNA, the CDR3 is TGCGCCAGCAGCCCGCTGATAACCACTAGCACAGATACGCAGTATTTT. Translated, it gives CASSPLITTSTDTQYF.

This clone was detected only once. The chain has TRBV28 and TRBJ2-1; 8 bases line up with TRBD2. Germline loops: CDR1 MDHEN, CDR2 SYDVKM. Trimming removed 7 bases from V and 7 bases from J; junction bases left unmatched: 12. This CDR3 region has 15 residues. CDR3 nucleotides: TGTGCCAGCAATTCGCCCGGACTAGCAATTAATGAGCAGTTCTTC. This encodes CASNSPGLAINEQFF.

This sequence joins TRBV29-1 and TRBJ2-7; D assignment may be TRBD1 or TRBD2 (5 bases each). The CDR3 runs to 13 residues. The V end lost 3 bases, the J end lost 5 bases, and 14 bases lay between the germline ends. Germline V gene sequence: CDR1 SQVTM, CDR2 ANQGSEA. CDR3 nucleotide sequence: TGCAGCGTTGAGCGGGCCCTGGGGGACGAGCAGTACTTC. It encodes CSVERALGDEQYF.

This clone was seen only a few times. The rearrangement joins TRBV29-1 to TRBJ2-5; D not certain. This CDR3 region has 10 residues. Trimming shortened V by 4 bases and J by 5 bases, and 5 bases separated the two germline ends. The germline CDR1 and CDR2 sequences are SQVTM and ANQGSEA. CDR3 sequence reads: CSVVFETQYF. The DNA of the CDR3 is TGCAGCGTTGTGTTCGAGACCCAGTACTTC. Combining the CDR3 with reference TRBV29-1 and TRBJ2-5 gives the whole variable domain SAVISQKPSRDICQRGTSLTIQCQVDSQVTMMFWYRQQPGQSLTLIATANQGSEATYESGFVIDKFPISRPNLTFSTLTVSNMSPEDSSIYLCSVVFETQYFGPGTRLLVL.

The CDR3 spells CASTEPPYEQYF. For the CDR3, the DNA is TGTGCCAGCACCGAACCCCCTTACGAGCAGTACTTC. The genes are TRBV6-1 and TRBJ2-7; D gene unclear. Germline CDR1 reads MNHNS; CDR2 reads SASEGT. The V end lost 7 bases, the J end lost 4 bases, and 11 bases lay between the germline ends. The CDR3 is made up of 12 amino acids.